This T cell receptor beta chain was sequenced for a study of beta chain features in type 1 diabetes. Trimming stripped 5 bases from V and 7 bases from J, with 24 bases between. The V gene's germline CDR1 is SGHNT and CDR2 YYREEE (reference sequence). The CDR3 sequence is 16 residues long. Expressed TCRB transcripts were sequenced because the isolated RNA had all been reverse transcribed beforehand. Some clones are missing from TCRdb's copy, which holds only in-frame ones; the method was immunoSEQ multiplex PCR. The data show about 470,000 clones, about 30% seen once. This clone turned up a few times. The sequence derives from a man aged 18 to 35 in good health. The rearrangement uses TRBV5-4 and TRBJ2-5; D assignment may be TRBD1 or TRBD2 (5 bases each). The sequencing sample was made of naive CD4+ T cells from blood. The CDR3: CASRRDRDRLGGTQYF. Here the CDR3 DNA reads TGTGCCAGCAGACGAGACCGGGACCGCCTTGGAGGGACCCAGTACTTC.